This TCR beta chain was identified during a study of cytomegalovirus exposure and HLA in healthy donors. General observations from the study: It is likely that the observed cluster of highly shared sequence variants was a sequencing artifact. Of the V segments, some could not be distinguished, including TRBV6-2 and TRBV6-3, and were excluded. Analysis performed later showed TCR beta chains linked to HLA being more clonally expanded than equally common others.

With V trimmed by 5 bases and J by 5 bases, 10 bases remained unmatched. The CDR3 runs 15 residues. Germline CDR1 and CDR2: SGHTA and FQGNSA. The PCR made use of 60 Vbeta and 13 Jbeta primers. Using immunoSEQ multiplex PCR, the repertoire was profiled, and TCRdb retains in-frame clones only, with some absent. Counted here are over 95,000 clones, 74% occurring once; the ten biggest clones make up approximately 2.2%. In this sample, this clone turned up once. What it binds is unknown. While unrecorded immune exposures were likely, the donors were nominally healthy when sampled. This TCR was recovered from a human donor in good health. The gene calls are TRBV7-2 and TRBJ1-1; TRBD1 agrees at 8 bases. The sample was PBMCs. The CDR3 DNA is TGTGCCAGCAGCGAAAAGGTACAGGGGGGTACTGAAGCTTTCTTT. It yields the protein CASSEKVQGGTEAFF.